This T cell receptor (beta chain) was documented in a study of identical twins. TCRdb reprocessed the 5' RACE reads via MiXCR and lists one record per CDR3 protein. Of about 900,000 distinct CDR3 sequences detected, more than 9% appear once; the ten largest clones hold about 1.5%. Study-wide results and caveats: For cord blood, abundant beta clonotypes had fewer insertions, unlike memory repertoires, which showed none.

This clonotype was observed a handful of times. The antigen is not known. The sample was also linked to a second study, of yellow fever vaccine responses in identical twins.

Sequences were obtained from PBMCs. The TCR was taken from a woman aged 18 to 35 in good health.

The CDR3 DNA follows: TGTGCCAGCAGTCCAAGACACCCAAAGACCTACAATGAGCAGTTCTTC. Its protein is CASSPRHPKTYNEQFF. V gene TRBV12-3 or TRBV12-4 combines with J gene TRBJ2-1; the D is unclear. Trimming took off 5 bases at V and 2 bases at J, with 16 bases between the two ends. The CDR3 has 16 residues.